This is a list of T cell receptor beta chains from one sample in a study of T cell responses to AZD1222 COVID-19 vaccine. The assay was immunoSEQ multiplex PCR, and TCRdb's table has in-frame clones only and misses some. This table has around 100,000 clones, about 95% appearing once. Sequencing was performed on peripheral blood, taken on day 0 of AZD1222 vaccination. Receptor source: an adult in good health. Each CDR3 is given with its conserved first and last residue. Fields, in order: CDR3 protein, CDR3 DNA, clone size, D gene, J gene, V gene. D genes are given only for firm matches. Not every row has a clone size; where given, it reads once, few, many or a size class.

CDR3aa: CATSREDRPGNEQFF
CDR3nt: TGTGCCACCAGCAGAGAGGATCGGCCCGGCAATGAGCAGTTCTTC
abundance: -
d_gene: -
j_gene: TRBJ2-1
v_gene: TRBV15

CDR3aa: CASILSTGTAYGYTF
CDR3nt: TGTGCCAGTATCCTCTCAACCGGGACAGCGTATGGCTACACCTTC
abundance: once
d_gene: TRBD1
j_gene: TRBJ1-2
v_gene: TRBV19

CDR3aa: CASRPGAGFNSPLHF
CDR3nt: TGTGCCAGCCGCCCGGGGGCAGGGTTTAATTCACCCCTCCACTTT
abundance: -
d_gene: -
j_gene: TRBJ1-6
v_gene: TRBV28

CDR3aa: CASSYARGGVTYEQYF
CDR3nt: TGTGCCAGCAGTTACGCCCGAGGGGGGGTAACCTACGAGCAGTACTTC
abundance: once
d_gene: -
j_gene: TRBJ2-7
v_gene: TRBV6-5

CDR3aa: CASSPRGNTEAFF
CDR3nt: TGTGCCAGCAGCCCAAGGGGGAACACTGAAGCTTTCTTT
abundance: -
d_gene: -
j_gene: TRBJ1-1
v_gene: TRBV7-3

CDR3aa: CASSFSQNNEQFF
CDR3nt: TGTGCCAGCAGTTTCTCACAGAACAATGAGCAGTTCTTC
abundance: -
d_gene: -
j_gene: TRBJ2-1
v_gene: TRBV27

CDR3aa: CASSRLRTGLGGHEQYF
CDR3nt: TGCGCCAGCAGCCGATTAAGGACAGGCTTAGGTGGCCACGAGCAGTACTTC
abundance: -
d_gene: TRBD1
j_gene: TRBJ2-7
v_gene: TRBV4-3

CDR3aa: CASSPGGSNQPQHF
CDR3nt: TGCGCCAGCAGTCCTGGCGGCAGCAATCAGCCCCAGCATTTT
abundance: once
d_gene: -
j_gene: TRBJ1-5
v_gene: TRBV10-2

CDR3aa: CASSAQGEAPRTEAFF
CDR3nt: TGTGCCAGCAGCGCTCAGGGGGAGGCCCCGAGGACTGAAGCTTTCTTT
abundance: -
d_gene: TRBD1
j_gene: TRBJ1-1
v_gene: TRBV7-8

CDR3aa: CASSSTGGAYRGYTF
CDR3nt: TGTGCCAGCAGTTCAACCGGCGGGGCCTATAGGGGCTACACCTTC
abundance: -
d_gene: -
j_gene: TRBJ1-2
v_gene: TRBV28

CDR3aa: CATCHGLAGTYEQYF
CDR3nt: TGTGCCACCTGTCATGGGCTAGCGGGAACCTACGAGCAGTACTTC
abundance: -
d_gene: TRBD2
j_gene: TRBJ2-7
v_gene: TRBV10-3

CDR3aa: CASSSSRMGNQPQHF
CDR3nt: TGTGCCAGCAGCTCTAGCCGCATGGGCAATCAGCCCCAGCATTTT
abundance: -
d_gene: -
j_gene: TRBJ1-5
v_gene: TRBV7-9

CDR3aa: CASSYSLTGLAEAFF
CDR3nt: TGTGCCAGCAGTTACTCGCTGACAGGTTTGGCTGAAGCTTTCTTT
abundance: -
d_gene: -
j_gene: TRBJ1-1
v_gene: TRBV6-5

CDR3aa: CASGSSYGYTF
CDR3nt: TGTGCTAGCGGCAGTAGCTATGGCTACACCTTC
abundance: -
d_gene: -
j_gene: TRBJ1-2
v_gene: TRBV7-7

CDR3aa: CASGPDRNTEAFF
CDR3nt: TGTGCCAGCGGTCCCGACAGGAACACTGAAGCTTTCTTT
abundance: -
d_gene: -
j_gene: TRBJ1-1
v_gene: TRBV6-5

CDR3aa: CASSQDSWQPQHF
CDR3nt: TGTGCCAGTAGTCAGGACAGCTGGCAGCCCCAGCATTTT
abundance: -
d_gene: -
j_gene: TRBJ1-5
v_gene: TRBV19

CDR3aa: CASSVLEGQGNYGYTF
CDR3nt: TGTGCCAGCAGTGTGTTAGAGGGACAGGGCAACTATGGCTACACCTTC
abundance: -
d_gene: TRBD1
j_gene: TRBJ1-2
v_gene: TRBV6-1

CDR3aa: CASSLTLNTEAFF
CDR3nt: TGTGCCAGCAGCTTGACATTGAACACTGAAGCTTTCTTT
abundance: -
d_gene: -
j_gene: TRBJ1-1
v_gene: TRBV5-8

CDR3aa: CASSFELEGQSYGYTF
CDR3nt: TGTGCCAGCAGTTTCGAGCTAGAGGGACAGTCCTATGGCTACACCTTC
abundance: -
d_gene: TRBD1
j_gene: TRBJ1-2
v_gene: TRBV28

CDR3aa: CASSFASGGAVDTQYF
CDR3nt: TGTGCCAGCAGCTTTGCTAGCGGGGGGGCCGTAGATACGCAGTATTTT
abundance: -
d_gene: TRBD2
j_gene: TRBJ2-3
v_gene: TRBV9

CDR3aa: CASSNPGGSYGYTF
CDR3nt: TGTGCCAGTAGTAACCCTGGGGGGAGTTATGGCTACACCTTC
abundance: -
d_gene: -
j_gene: TRBJ1-2
v_gene: TRBV19

CDR3aa: CASSSPAPGTGNSPLHF
CDR3nt: TGTGCCAGCAGTTCGCCCGCCCCCGGGACAGGGAATTCACCCCTCCACTTT
abundance: -
d_gene: TRBD1
j_gene: TRBJ1-6
v_gene: TRBV28

CDR3aa: CASRTPKQGGDSPLHF
CDR3nt: TGTGCCAGCAGGACCCCCAAGCAGGGTGGAGATTCACCCCTCCACTTT
abundance: -
d_gene: -
j_gene: TRBJ1-6
v_gene: TRBV7-2

CDR3aa: CASSPPQGGYTF
CDR3nt: TGTGCCAGCAGCCCCCCACAGGGGGGCTACACCTTC
abundance: -
d_gene: TRBD1
j_gene: TRBJ1-2
v_gene: TRBV7-9

CDR3aa: CASRNRVITDTQYF
CDR3nt: TGTGCCAGCAGAAACAGGGTGATCACAGATACGCAGTATTTT
abundance: -
d_gene: -
j_gene: TRBJ2-3
v_gene: TRBV11-1

CDR3aa: CASSENDYNEQFF
CDR3nt: TGCGCCAGCAGTGAAAACGACTACAATGAGCAGTTCTTC
abundance: -
d_gene: -
j_gene: TRBJ2-1
v_gene: TRBV10-1

CDR3aa: CASSILPAGGGWETQYF
CDR3nt: TGTGCCAGTAGTATCCTCCCCGCAGGGGGCGGATGGGAGACCCAGTACTTC
abundance: -
d_gene: TRBD1
j_gene: TRBJ2-5
v_gene: TRBV19

CDR3aa: CASSEFYRGNSPLHF
CDR3nt: TGTGCCAGCAGTGAATTCTACAGGGGTAATTCACCCCTCCACTTT
abundance: -
d_gene: TRBD1
j_gene: TRBJ1-6
v_gene: TRBV25-1

CDR3aa: CATSQKVAGNTIYF
CDR3nt: TGTGCCACCAGCCAGAAGGTAGCTGGAAACACCATATATTTT
abundance: -
d_gene: -
j_gene: TRBJ1-3
v_gene: TRBV15

CDR3aa: CARKGMWDRGTDTQYF
CDR3nt: TGCGCCCGCAAGGGAATGTGGGACAGGGGTACAGATACGCAGTATTTT
abundance: -
d_gene: TRBD1
j_gene: TRBJ2-3
v_gene: TRBV10-2

CDR3aa: CSVRTEGGGSPLHF
CDR3nt: TGCAGCGTTCGGACGGAGGGCGGCGGTTCACCCCTCCACTTT
abundance: once
d_gene: -
j_gene: TRBJ1-6
v_gene: TRBV29-1

CDR3aa: CASSVSSGWSDSYNEQFF
CDR3nt: TGTGCCAGCAGTGTATCTAGCGGGTGGAGCGACTCCTACAATGAGCAGTTCTTC
abundance: -
d_gene: TRBD2
j_gene: TRBJ2-1
v_gene: TRBV6-1

CDR3aa: CASSFHSTTEAFF
CDR3nt: TGTGCCAGCAGTTTTCACAGCACCACTGAAGCTTTCTTT
abundance: -
d_gene: -
j_gene: TRBJ1-1
v_gene: TRBV12-3/TRBV12-4

CDR3aa: CASSPNTFGGAFF
CDR3nt: TGTGCCAGCAGCCCAAACACCTTCGGAGGAGCTTTCTTT
abundance: -
d_gene: -
j_gene: TRBJ1-1
v_gene: TRBV5-8

CDR3aa: CASSLWIGQGVYGYTF
CDR3nt: TGTGCCAGCAGCCTCTGGATCGGACAGGGCGTCTATGGCTACACCTTC
abundance: -
d_gene: TRBD1
j_gene: TRBJ1-2
v_gene: TRBV5-4

CDR3aa: CASSLVGPTGTSGNTIYF
CDR3nt: TGCGCCAGCAGCTTGGTGGGGCCCACAGGAACTTCTGGAAACACCATATATTTT
abundance: -
d_gene: -
j_gene: TRBJ1-3
v_gene: TRBV5-1

CDR3aa: CASSLDTSSPLHF
CDR3nt: TGTGCTAGCAGCTTAGATACTAGTTCACCCCTCCACTTT
abundance: -
d_gene: -
j_gene: TRBJ1-6
v_gene: TRBV7-7

CDR3aa: CASSIVLGTENTGELFF
CDR3nt: TGTGCCAGTAGTATAGTTCTCGGGACAGAGAACACCGGGGAGCTGTTTTTT
abundance: -
d_gene: TRBD1
j_gene: TRBJ2-2
v_gene: TRBV19

CDR3aa: CASRLGSGQGQPQHF
CDR3nt: TGTGCCAGCAGATTGGGGTCAGGTCAGGGACAGCCCCAGCATTTT
abundance: -
d_gene: -
j_gene: TRBJ1-5
v_gene: TRBV7-9

CDR3aa: CSVEERNECYTF
CDR3nt: TGCAGCGTTGAAGAAAGGAACGAGTGCTACACCTTC
abundance: -
d_gene: -
j_gene: TRBJ1-2
v_gene: TRBV29-1

CDR3aa: CASSRYYEQYF
CDR3nt: TGTGCCAGCAGCCGGTATTACGAGCAGTACTTC
abundance: -
d_gene: -
j_gene: TRBJ2-7
v_gene: TRBV11-1

CDR3aa: CTSSPPLDRGELFF
CDR3nt: TGCACCAGCAGTCCTCCCCTGGACAGGGGGGAGCTGTTTTTT
abundance: -
d_gene: -
j_gene: TRBJ2-2
v_gene: TRBV1

CDR3aa: CASSLTSGANGGTEAFF
CDR3nt: TGTGCCAGCAGCCTAACCTCGGGGGCAAACGGGGGCACTGAAGCTTTCTTT
abundance: -
d_gene: -
j_gene: TRBJ1-1
v_gene: TRBV11-2

CDR3aa: CASNPGRGKGTEAFF
CDR3nt: TGTGCCAGCAACCCCGGTAGGGGGAAAGGCACTGAAGCTTTCTTT
abundance: -
d_gene: -
j_gene: TRBJ1-1
v_gene: TRBV9

CDR3aa: CASSQAPGLARTYEQYF
CDR3nt: TGCGCCAGCAGCCAGGCACCCGGACTAGCGAGAACCTACGAGCAGTACTTC
abundance: -
d_gene: TRBD2
j_gene: TRBJ2-7
v_gene: TRBV4-1

CDR3aa: CASSEQRGGIYEQYF
CDR3nt: TGTGCCAGCAGTGAACAGCGGGGGGGCATCTACGAGCAGTACTTC
abundance: -
d_gene: TRBD2
j_gene: TRBJ2-7
v_gene: TRBV6-4

CDR3aa: CACHTGATVAGELFF
CDR3nt: TGTGCCTGCCACACAGGGGCGACGGTGGCCGGGGAGCTGTTTTTT
abundance: -
d_gene: TRBD1
j_gene: TRBJ2-2
v_gene: TRBV30

CDR3aa: CASSQGYGTGGGYGYTF
CDR3nt: TGTGCCAGCAGCCAAGGTTATGGGACAGGGGGTGGCTATGGCTACACCTTC
abundance: -
d_gene: TRBD1
j_gene: TRBJ1-2
v_gene: TRBV3-1/TRBV3-2

CDR3aa: CASSLFGGLEGMDSPLHF
CDR3nt: TGTGCCAGCAGCTTATTCGGGGGCCTCGAGGGCATGGATTCACCCCTCCACTTT
abundance: -
d_gene: -
j_gene: TRBJ1-6
v_gene: TRBV11-3